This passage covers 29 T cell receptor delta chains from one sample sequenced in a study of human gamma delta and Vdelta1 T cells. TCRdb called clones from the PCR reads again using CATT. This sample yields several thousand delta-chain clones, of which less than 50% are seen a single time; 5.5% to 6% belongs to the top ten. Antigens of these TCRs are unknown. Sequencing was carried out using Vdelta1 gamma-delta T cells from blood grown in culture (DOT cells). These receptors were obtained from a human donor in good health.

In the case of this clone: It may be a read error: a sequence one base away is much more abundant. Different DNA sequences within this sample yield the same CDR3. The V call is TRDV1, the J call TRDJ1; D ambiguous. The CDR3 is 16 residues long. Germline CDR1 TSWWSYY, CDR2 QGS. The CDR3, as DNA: TGTGCTCTTGGGGAACTCGGCAGCAAGTACACCGATAAACTCATTTTT. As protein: CALGELGSKYTDKLIF.

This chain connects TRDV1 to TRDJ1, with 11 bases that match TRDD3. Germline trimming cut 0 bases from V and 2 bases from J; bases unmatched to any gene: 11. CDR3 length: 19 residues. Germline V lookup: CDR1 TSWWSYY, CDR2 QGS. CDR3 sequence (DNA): TGTGCTCTTGGGGAACTGGCAGTCTGGGGGATACACGGGACCGATAAACTCATCTTT. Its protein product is CALGELAVWGIHGTDKLIF.

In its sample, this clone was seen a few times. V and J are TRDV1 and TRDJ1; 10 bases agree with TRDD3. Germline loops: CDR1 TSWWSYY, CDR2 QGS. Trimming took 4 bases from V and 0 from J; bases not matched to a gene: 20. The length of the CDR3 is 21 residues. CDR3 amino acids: CALGGPLSHEVLGDDTDKLIF. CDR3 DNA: TGTGCTCTTGGGGGACCATTATCCCACGAAGTACTGGGGGATGACACCGATAAACTCATCTTT.

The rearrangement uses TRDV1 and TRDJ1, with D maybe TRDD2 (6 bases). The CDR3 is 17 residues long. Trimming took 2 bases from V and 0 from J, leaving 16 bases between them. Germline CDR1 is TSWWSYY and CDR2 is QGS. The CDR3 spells CALGESEPSHYTDKLIF. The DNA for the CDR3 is TGTGCTCTTGGGGAATCTGAACCTTCCCATTACACCGATAAACTCATCTTT.

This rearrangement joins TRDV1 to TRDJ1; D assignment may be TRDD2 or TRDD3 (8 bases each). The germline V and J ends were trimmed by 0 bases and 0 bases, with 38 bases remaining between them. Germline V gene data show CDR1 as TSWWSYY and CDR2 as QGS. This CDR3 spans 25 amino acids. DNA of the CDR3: TGTGCTCTTGGGGAACTTTATCTTCCTACCCACGTAGGACTGGGGGGGGATTTGTACACCGATAAACTCATCTTT. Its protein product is CALGELYLPTHVGLGGDLYTDKLIF.

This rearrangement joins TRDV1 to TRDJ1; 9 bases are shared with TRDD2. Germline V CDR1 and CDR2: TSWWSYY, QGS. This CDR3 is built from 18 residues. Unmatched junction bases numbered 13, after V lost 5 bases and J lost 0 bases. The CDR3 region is CALGTPFLRYPYTDKLIF. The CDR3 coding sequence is TGTGCTCTTGGGACTCCCTTCCTACGATATCCATACACCGATAAACTCATCTTT.

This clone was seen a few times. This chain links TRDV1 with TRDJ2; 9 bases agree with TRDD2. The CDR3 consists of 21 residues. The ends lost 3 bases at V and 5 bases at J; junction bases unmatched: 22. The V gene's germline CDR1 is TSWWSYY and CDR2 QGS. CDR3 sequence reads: CALGDKAFLRVMGPITAQLFF. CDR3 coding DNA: TGTGCTCTTGGGGATAAGGCCTTCCTACGTGTGATGGGACCCATTACAGCACAACTCTTCTTT.

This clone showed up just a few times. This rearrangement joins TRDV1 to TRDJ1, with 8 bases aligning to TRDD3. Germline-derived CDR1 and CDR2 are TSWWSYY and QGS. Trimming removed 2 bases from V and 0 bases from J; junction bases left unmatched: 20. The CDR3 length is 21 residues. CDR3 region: CALGERDPVHWGLDYTDKLIF. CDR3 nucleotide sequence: TGTGCTCTTGGGGAAAGAGATCCTGTTCACTGGGGGCTGGACTACACCGATAAACTCATCTTT.

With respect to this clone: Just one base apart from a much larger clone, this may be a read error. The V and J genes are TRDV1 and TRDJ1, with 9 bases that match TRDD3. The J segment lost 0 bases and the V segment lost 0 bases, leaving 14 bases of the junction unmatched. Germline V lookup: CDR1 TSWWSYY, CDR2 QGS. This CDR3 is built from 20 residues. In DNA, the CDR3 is TGTGCTCTTGGGGAACTCTTGGACTGGGGGAGAAACTATTACACCGATAAACTCATCTTT. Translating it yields CALGELLDWGRNYYTDKLIF.

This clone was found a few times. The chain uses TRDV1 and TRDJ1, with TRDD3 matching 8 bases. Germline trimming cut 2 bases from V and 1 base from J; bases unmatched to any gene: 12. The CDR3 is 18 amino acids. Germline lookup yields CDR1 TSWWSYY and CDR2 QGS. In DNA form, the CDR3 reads TGTGCTCTTGGGGAAGAATGGGGATACAAGGTCCGCACCGATAAACTCATCTTT. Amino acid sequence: CALGEEWGYKVRTDKLIF.

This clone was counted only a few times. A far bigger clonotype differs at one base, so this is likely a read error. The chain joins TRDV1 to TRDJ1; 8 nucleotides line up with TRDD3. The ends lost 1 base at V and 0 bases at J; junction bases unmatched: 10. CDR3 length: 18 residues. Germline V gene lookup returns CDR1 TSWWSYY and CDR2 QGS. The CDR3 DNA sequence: TGTGCTCTTGGGGAACCCGCGAAGGGATACGGGTACACCGATAAACTCATCTTT. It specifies CALGEPAKGYGYTDKLIF.

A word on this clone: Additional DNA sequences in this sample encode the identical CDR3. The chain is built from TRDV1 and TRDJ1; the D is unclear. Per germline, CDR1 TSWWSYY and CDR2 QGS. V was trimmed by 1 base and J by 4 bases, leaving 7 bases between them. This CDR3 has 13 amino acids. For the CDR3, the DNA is TGTGCTCTTGGGGAACGGTTAGGCGATAAACTCATCTTT. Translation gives CALGERLGDKLIF.

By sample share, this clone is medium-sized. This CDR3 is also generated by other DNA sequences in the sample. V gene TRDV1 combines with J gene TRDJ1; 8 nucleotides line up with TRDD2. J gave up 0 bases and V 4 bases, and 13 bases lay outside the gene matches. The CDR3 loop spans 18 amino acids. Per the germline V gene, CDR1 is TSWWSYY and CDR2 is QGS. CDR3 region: CALGGTLPTPSYTDKLIF. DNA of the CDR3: TGTGCTCTTGGGGGTACACTTCCTACCCCCTCGTACACCGATAAACTCATCTTT.

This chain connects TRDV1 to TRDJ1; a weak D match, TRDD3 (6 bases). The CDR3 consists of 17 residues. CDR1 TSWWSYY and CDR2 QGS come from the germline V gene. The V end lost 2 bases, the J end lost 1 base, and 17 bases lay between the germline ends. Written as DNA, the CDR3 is TGTGCTCTTGGGGAAGGAGCGCTCGTACTGGGCACCGATAAACTCATCTTT. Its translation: CALGEGALVLGTDKLIF.

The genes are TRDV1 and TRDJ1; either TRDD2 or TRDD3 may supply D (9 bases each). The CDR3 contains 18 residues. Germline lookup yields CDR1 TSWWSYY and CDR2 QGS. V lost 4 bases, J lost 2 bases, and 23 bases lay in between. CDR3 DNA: TGTGCTCTTGGGGGAACCTTCCTACGTCTGGGGGATACCGATAAACTCATCTTT. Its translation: CALGGTFLRLGDTDKLIF.

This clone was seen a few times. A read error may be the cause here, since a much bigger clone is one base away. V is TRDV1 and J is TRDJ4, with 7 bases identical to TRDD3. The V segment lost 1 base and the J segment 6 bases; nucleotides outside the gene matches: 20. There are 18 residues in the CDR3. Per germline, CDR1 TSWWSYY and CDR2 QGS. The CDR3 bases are TGTGCTCTTGGGGAACGACTGGCACTGGGGATCCCTCACGGATCCCTGATCTTT. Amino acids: CALGERLALGIPHGSLIF.

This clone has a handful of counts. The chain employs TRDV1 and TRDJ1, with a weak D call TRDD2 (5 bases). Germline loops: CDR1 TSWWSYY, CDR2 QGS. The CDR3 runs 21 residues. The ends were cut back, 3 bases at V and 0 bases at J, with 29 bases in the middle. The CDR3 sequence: CALGDSPSPLVFTPYTDKLIF. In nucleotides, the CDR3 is TGTGCTCTTGGGGACAGTCCTAGCCCCCTCGTTTTTACCCCCTACACCGATAAACTCATCTTT.

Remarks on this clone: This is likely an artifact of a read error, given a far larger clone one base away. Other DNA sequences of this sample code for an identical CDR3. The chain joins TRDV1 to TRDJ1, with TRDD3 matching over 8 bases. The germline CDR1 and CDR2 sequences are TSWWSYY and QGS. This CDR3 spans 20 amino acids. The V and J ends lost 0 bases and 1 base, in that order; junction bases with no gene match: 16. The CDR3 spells CALGELRFPELGVTTDKLIF. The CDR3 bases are TGTGCTCTTGGGGAACTCCGCTTCCCCGAACTGGGGGTCACCACCGATAAACTCATCTTT.

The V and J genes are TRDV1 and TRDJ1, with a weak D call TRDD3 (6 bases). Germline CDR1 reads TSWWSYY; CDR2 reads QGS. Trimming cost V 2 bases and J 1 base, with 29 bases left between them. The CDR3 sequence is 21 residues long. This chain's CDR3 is CALGETARLWKMGGPTDKLIF. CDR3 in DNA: TGTGCTCTTGGGGAAACGGCTCGACTTTGGAAGATGGGGGGCCCCACCGATAAACTCATCTTT.

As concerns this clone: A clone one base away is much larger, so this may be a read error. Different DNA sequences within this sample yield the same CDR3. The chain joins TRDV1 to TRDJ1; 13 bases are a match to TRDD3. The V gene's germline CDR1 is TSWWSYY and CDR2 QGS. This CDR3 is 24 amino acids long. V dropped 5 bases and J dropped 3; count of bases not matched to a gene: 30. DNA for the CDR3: TGTGCTCTTGGGACCACCTTCCACCCAATCTACTGGGGGATACGGCGGGAGGAACCCGATAAACTCATCTTT. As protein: CALGTTFHPIYWGIRREEPDKLIF.

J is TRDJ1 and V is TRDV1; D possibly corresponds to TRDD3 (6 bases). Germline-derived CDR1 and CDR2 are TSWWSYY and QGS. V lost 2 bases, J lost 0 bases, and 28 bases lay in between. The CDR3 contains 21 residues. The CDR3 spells CALGEGRFAYPQGEHTDKLIF. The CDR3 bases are TGTGCTCTTGGGGAAGGTAGATTTGCCTACCCACAGGGGGAACACACCGATAAACTCATCTTT.

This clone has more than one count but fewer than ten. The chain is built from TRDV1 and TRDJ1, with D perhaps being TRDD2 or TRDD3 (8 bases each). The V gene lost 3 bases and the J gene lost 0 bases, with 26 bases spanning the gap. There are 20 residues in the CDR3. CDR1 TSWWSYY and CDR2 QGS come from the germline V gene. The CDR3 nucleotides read TGTGCTCTTGGGGAGACTCTTCCTACGATACTGGGGGCCTACACCGATAAACTCATCTTT. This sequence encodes CALGETLPTILGAYTDKLIF.

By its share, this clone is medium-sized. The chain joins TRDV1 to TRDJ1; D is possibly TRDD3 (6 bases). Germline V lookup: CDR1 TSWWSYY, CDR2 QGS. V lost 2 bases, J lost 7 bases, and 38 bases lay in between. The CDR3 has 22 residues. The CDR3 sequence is CALGEAHTPTRLGTPPSGKLIF. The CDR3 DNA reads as TGTGCTCTTGGGGAAGCACATACGCCGACACGCCTGGGGACCCCCCCTTCAGGTAAACTCATCTTT.

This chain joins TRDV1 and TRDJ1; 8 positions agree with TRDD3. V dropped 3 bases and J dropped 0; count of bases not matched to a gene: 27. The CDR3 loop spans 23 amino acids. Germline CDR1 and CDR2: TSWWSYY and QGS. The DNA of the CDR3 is TGTGCTCTTGGGGATCGTAACACCTTCCACGATACCGGGGGATATCGGGACACCGATAAACTCATCTTT. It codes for CALGDRNTFHDTGGYRDTDKLIF.

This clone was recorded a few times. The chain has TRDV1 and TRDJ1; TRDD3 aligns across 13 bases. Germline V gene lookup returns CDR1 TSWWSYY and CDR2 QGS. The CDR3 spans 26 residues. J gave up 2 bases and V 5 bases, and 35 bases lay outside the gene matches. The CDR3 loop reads CALGPHLTPTRLLGDTRIPRTDKLIF. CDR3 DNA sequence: TGTGCTCTTGGGCCGCATTTGACTCCTACCCGTCTACTGGGGGATACGCGTATCCCGAGAACCGATAAACTCATCTTT.

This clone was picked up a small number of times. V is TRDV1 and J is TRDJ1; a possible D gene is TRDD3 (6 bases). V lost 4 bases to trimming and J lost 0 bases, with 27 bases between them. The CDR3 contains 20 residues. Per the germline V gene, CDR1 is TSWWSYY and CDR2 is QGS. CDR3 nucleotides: TGTGCTCTTGGGGGAGGGACTACAGTCGATACGCTTACCTACACCGATAAACTCATCTTT. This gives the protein CALGGGTTVDTLTYTDKLIF.

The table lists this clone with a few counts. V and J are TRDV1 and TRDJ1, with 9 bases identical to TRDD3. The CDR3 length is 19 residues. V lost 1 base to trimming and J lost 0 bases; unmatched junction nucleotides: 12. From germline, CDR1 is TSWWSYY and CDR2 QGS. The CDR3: CALGERLGERVPYTDKLIF. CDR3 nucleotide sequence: TGTGCTCTTGGGGAACGACTGGGGGAACGGGTCCCATACACCGATAAACTCATCTTT.

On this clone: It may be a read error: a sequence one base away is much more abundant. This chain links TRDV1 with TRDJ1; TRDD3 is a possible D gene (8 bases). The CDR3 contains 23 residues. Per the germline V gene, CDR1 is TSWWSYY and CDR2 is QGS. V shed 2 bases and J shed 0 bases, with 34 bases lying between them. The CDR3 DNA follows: TGTGCTCTTGGGGAAGTTACAGCCTTCCTCCTACTGGGGGGCAGAACGTACACCGATAAACTCATCTTT. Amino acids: CALGEVTAFLLLGGRTYTDKLIF.

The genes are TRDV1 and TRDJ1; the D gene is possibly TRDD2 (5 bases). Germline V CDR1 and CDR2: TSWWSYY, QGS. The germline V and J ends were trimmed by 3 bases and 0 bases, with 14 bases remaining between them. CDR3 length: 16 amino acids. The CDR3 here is CALGDVPTLYTDKLIF. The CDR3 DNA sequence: TGTGCTCTTGGGGATGTCCCTACTCTTTACACCGATAAACTCATCTTT.